The rows below give T cell receptor beta chains drawn from one sample of a study of beta chain features in type 1 diabetes. Clones were sequenced by immunoSEQ multiplex PCR, and TCRdb holds only the in-frame ones, with some missing. Among about 900,000 clones listed, around a sixth were seen once. The sequenced material came from naive CD4+ T cells from blood. Every receptor here comes from a woman aged 18-29 years in good health. The CDR3 runs from the conserved cysteine through the conserved F or W. The order of the fields is J gene, CDR3 length, D gene, clone size, V gene, CDR3 protein, CDR3 DNA. D genes are given only for firm matches. Clone size, where shown, is once, few, many, or a class for clones that have expanded.

j_call: TRBJ2-2; cdr3_length: 14; d_call: TRBD2; clone_size: many; v_call: TRBV19; cdr3_aa: CASRTSGTGGELFF; cdr3_nt: TGTGCCAGTCGGACTAGCGGGACTGGCGGGGAGCTGTTTTTT
j_call: TRBJ1-3; cdr3_length: 14; d_call: .; clone_size: few; v_call: TRBV7-2; cdr3_aa: CASTSHQGGNTIYF; cdr3_nt: TGTGCCAGCACCTCCCATCAGGGGGGAAACACCATATATTTT
j_call: TRBJ2-5; cdr3_length: 14; d_call: TRBD1; clone_size: .; v_call: TRBV13; cdr3_aa: CASSLDRGQETQYF; cdr3_nt: TGTGCCAGCAGCTTGGACAGGGGGCAAGAGACCCAGTACTTC
j_call: TRBJ1-1; cdr3_length: 11; d_call: .; clone_size: .; v_call: TRBV20-1; cdr3_aa: CSARDQGKAFF; cdr3_nt: TGCAGTGCTAGAGATCAGGGAAAAGCTTTCTTT
j_call: TRBJ1-4; cdr3_length: 14; d_call: .; clone_size: .; v_call: TRBV2; cdr3_aa: CASSVGTGTEKLFF; cdr3_nt: TGTGCCAGCAGTGTCGGGACGGGCACTGAAAAACTGTTTTTT
j_call: TRBJ1-2; cdr3_length: 13; d_call: .; clone_size: .; v_call: TRBV18; cdr3_aa: CASSPPEIYGYTF; cdr3_nt: TGTGCCAGCTCACCACCAGAGATCTATGGCTACACCTTC
j_call: TRBJ2-3; cdr3_length: 15; d_call: .; clone_size: .; v_call: TRBV7-2; cdr3_aa: CASSLGWTYTDTQYF; cdr3_nt: TGTGCCAGCAGCTTAGGGTGGACATACACAGATACGCAGTATTTT
j_call: TRBJ2-4; cdr3_length: 15; d_call: .; clone_size: few; v_call: TRBV7-2; cdr3_aa: CASSLEAEWRNIQYF; cdr3_nt: TGTGCCAGCAGCTTGGAGGCCGAGTGGAGAAACATTCAGTACTTC
j_call: TRBJ2-5; cdr3_length: 13; d_call: .; clone_size: .; v_call: TRBV14; cdr3_aa: CASSSLAQETQYF; cdr3_nt: TGTGCCAGCAGCTCCCTAGCGCAAGAGACCCAGTACTTC
j_call: TRBJ2-7; cdr3_length: 14; d_call: .; clone_size: few; v_call: TRBV5-6; cdr3_aa: CASSRGTYSYEQYF; cdr3_nt: TGTGCCAGCAGCCGCGGGACTTACTCCTACGAGCAGTACTTC
j_call: TRBJ1-1; cdr3_length: 11; d_call: .; clone_size: .; v_call: TRBV28; cdr3_aa: CASSLGREAFF; cdr3_nt: TGTGCCAGCAGTTTAGGGAGAGAAGCTTTCTTT
j_call: TRBJ2-5; cdr3_length: 16; d_call: .; clone_size: few; v_call: TRBV11-2; cdr3_aa: CASRRPGQRADETQYF; cdr3_nt: TGTGCCAGCAGAAGACCGGGCCAAAGGGCGGATGAGACCCAGTACTTC
j_call: TRBJ1-2; cdr3_length: 14; d_call: .; clone_size: few; v_call: TRBV4-3; cdr3_aa: CASSQAGHNYGYTF; cdr3_nt: TGCGCCAGCAGCCAGGCAGGACACAACTATGGCTACACCTTC
j_call: TRBJ2-2; cdr3_length: 14; d_call: .; clone_size: few; v_call: TRBV4-1; cdr3_aa: CASRTNPNTGELFF; cdr3_nt: TGCGCCAGCAGAACCAACCCGAACACCGGGGAGCTGTTTTTT
j_call: TRBJ2-7; cdr3_length: 13; d_call: .; clone_size: few; v_call: TRBV5-1; cdr3_aa: CASSPRGPYEQYF; cdr3_nt: TGCGCCAGCAGCCCCCGGGGACCCTACGAGCAGTACTTC
j_call: TRBJ1-1; cdr3_length: 14; d_call: .; clone_size: few; v_call: TRBV28; cdr3_aa: CASSYWGRNTEAFF; cdr3_nt: TGTGCCAGCAGTTACTGGGGGCGGAACACTGAAGCTTTCTTT
j_call: TRBJ2-7; cdr3_length: 15; d_call: .; clone_size: few; v_call: TRBV19; cdr3_aa: CASSIYSGVEYEQYF; cdr3_nt: TGTGCCAGTAGTATCTACTCAGGGGTGGAGTACGAGCAGTACTTC
j_call: TRBJ2-5; cdr3_length: 16; d_call: TRBD1; clone_size: .; v_call: TRBV19; cdr3_aa: CASRGGPGASQETQYF; cdr3_nt: TGTGCCAGTAGAGGGGGCCCTGGGGCGTCCCAAGAGACCCAGTACTTC
j_call: TRBJ2-1; cdr3_length: 15; d_call: .; clone_size: .; v_call: TRBV6-1; cdr3_aa: CASSDLGLWGNEQFF; cdr3_nt: TGTGCCAGCAGTGACCTGGGACTCTGGGGTAATGAGCAGTTCTTC
j_call: TRBJ1-2; cdr3_length: 15; d_call: TRBD1; clone_size: .; v_call: TRBV25-1; cdr3_aa: CASSEWGQGADGYTF; cdr3_nt: TGTGCCAGCAGTGAATGGGGGCAGGGGGCCGATGGCTACACCTTC
j_call: TRBJ2-7; cdr3_length: 14; d_call: .; clone_size: .; v_call: TRBV18; cdr3_aa: CASSPPTGRYEQYF; cdr3_nt: TGTGCCAGCTCCCCCCCGACCGGACGCTACGAGCAGTACTTC
j_call: TRBJ2-3; cdr3_length: 14; d_call: TRBD2; clone_size: few; v_call: TRBV9; cdr3_aa: CASTLTSGSDTQYF; cdr3_nt: TGTGCCAGCACCCTGACTAGCGGGAGTGATACGCAGTATTTT
j_call: TRBJ2-3; cdr3_length: 18; d_call: .; clone_size: few; v_call: TRBV1; cdr3_aa: CTSSQGLTGQTSTDTQYF; cdr3_nt: TGCACCAGCAGCCAAGGTCTGACGGGACAGACAAGCACAGATACGCAGTATTTT
j_call: TRBJ2-7; cdr3_length: 15; d_call: .; clone_size: .; v_call: TRBV19; cdr3_aa: CASSLRQGSSYEQYF; cdr3_nt: TGTGCCAGTAGTCTCCGCCAGGGGAGCTCCTACGAGCAGTACTTC
j_call: TRBJ2-3; cdr3_length: 15; d_call: TRBD2; clone_size: .; v_call: TRBV7-8; cdr3_aa: CASSSPGTSPDTQYF; cdr3_nt: TGTGCCAGCAGCTCCCCCGGGACTAGCCCAGATACGCAGTATTTT
j_call: TRBJ2-1; cdr3_length: 13; d_call: .; clone_size: .; v_call: TRBV4-2; cdr3_aa: CASSQPGDNEQFF; cdr3_nt: TGTGCCAGCAGCCAGCCTGGCGACAATGAGCAGTTCTTC